This T cell receptor beta chain was captured by sequencing in a study of cytomegalovirus exposure and HLA in healthy donors. With respect to this clone: Its antigen remains unidentified.

The PCR ran on 60 Vbeta and 13 Jbeta primers. The repertoire was sequenced with immunoSEQ multiplex PCR; TCRdb's copy has only in-frame clones and lacks some. The sample consists of tens of thousands of clones, about two thirds of them appearing once. The study, taken as a whole, reports: The study listed about 150 cytomegalovirus-associated TCR beta chains. TCR beta V segments were, for the most part, productive about 87% or about 30% of the time in an earlier analysis. In vitro data verified three CMV-associated chains as specific for CMV antigens.

V lost 7 bases, J lost 4 bases, and 10 bases lay in between. CDR1 is MNHEY and CDR2 is SVGAGI in the germline V gene. The CDR3 contains 12 residues. The specimen sequenced was PBMCs. The source of this sequence is a woman aged 60 to 75 in good health and CMV-seropositive. The rearrangement uses TRBV6-5 and TRBJ1-1; a possible D gene is TRBD1 (5 bases). CDR3 nucleotides: TGTGCCAGCACGTCAACAGGCACTGAAGCTTTCTTT. This encodes CASTSTGTEAFF.